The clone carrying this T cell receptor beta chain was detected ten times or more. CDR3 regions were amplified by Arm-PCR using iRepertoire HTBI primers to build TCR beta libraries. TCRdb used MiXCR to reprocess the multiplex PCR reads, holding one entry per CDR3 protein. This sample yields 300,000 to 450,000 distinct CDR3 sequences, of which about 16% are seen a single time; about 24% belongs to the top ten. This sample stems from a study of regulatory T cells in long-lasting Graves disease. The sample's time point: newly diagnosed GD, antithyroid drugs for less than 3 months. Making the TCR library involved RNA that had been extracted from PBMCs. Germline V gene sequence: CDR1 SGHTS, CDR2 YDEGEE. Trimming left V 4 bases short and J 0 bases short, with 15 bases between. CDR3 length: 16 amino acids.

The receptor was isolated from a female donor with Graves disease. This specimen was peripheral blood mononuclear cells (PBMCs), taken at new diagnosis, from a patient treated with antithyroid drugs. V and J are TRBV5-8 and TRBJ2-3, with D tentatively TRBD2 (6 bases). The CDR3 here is CASSPLLARSTDTQYF. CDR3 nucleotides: TGTGCCAGCAGCCCTCTGCTAGCGCGTAGCACAGATACGCAGTATTTT.